This record concerns one TCR beta chain sequence. V lost 7 bases and J lost 1, with 7 bases in between. The CDR3 loop spans 12 amino acids. Germline CDR1 is WSHSY and CDR2 is SAAADI. The data belong to a study of blood T cell repertoires in COVID-19. The protocol was immunoSEQ multiplex PCR, while the TCRdb copy is restricted to in-frame clones and leaves out a portion. The repertoire holds 360,000 or so clones, about 90% seen once, with approximately 3.1% in the top ten. The sequencing sample was made of PBMCs or T cells enriched from blood (not recorded which). The receptor's source is a woman in her 30s who had recovered from COVID-19. This chain links TRBV10-2 with TRBJ1-1, with D unresolved. The CDR3 DNA sequence: TGCGCCAGCAACTCATGGAACACTGAAGCTTTCTTT. Amino acid sequence: CASNSWNTEAFF.